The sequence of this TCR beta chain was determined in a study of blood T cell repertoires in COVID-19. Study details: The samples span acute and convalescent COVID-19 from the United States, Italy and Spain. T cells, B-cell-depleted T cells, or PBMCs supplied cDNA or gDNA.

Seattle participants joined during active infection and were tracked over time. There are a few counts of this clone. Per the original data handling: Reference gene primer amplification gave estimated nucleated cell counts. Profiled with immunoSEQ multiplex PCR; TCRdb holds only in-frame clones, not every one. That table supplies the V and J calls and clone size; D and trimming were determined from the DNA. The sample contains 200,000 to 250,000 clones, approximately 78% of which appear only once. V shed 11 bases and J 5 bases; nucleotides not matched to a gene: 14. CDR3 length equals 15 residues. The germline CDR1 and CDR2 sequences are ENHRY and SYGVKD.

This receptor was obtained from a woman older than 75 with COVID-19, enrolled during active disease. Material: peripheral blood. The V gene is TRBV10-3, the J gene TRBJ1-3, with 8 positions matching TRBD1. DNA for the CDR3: TGTGCCTCCGGGGGTCAGGGGGCGTTTAGAAACACCATATATTTT. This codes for CASGGQGAFRNTIYF.